The clone carrying this T cell receptor beta chain was detected only a few times. V dropped 1 base and J dropped 4 bases, with 13 bases sitting between them. Looked up from germline, CDR1 is SGHTA and CDR2 is FQGNSA. This CDR3 region has 15 residues. The data stem from a study of T cells after yellow fever vaccination. TCRdb recomputed calls from the 5' RACE reads with MiXCR, one row per CDR3 protein. The repertoire holds more than 300,000 distinct CDR3 sequences, approximately 4% seen once, with 15% to 20% in the top ten. Sequenced here: PBMCs, sampled 15 days after the yellow fever booster vaccination. This chain connects TRBV7-2 to TRBJ1-2; tentatively, D is TRBD1 (5 bases). The TCR comes from a man younger than 35 who received the YFV17D yellow fever vaccine. The DNA of the CDR3 is TGTGCCAGCAGCTTAGGCCGCTCAGGGCCCTATGGCTACACCTTC. Translating gives CASSLGRSGPYGYTF.